Below are 32 T cell receptor beta chains sequenced from a single sample in a study of response to subunit inactivated influenza vaccine. TCRdb re-called the RT-PCR reads with MiXCR, one entry per CDR3 protein. The table records 500,000 to 550,000 distinct CDR3 sequences, 20% to 25% of them present only once. Separately, the same data were catalogued under a study of T cells expressing NK-cell markers. As that study records: TCR beta cDNA was made by 5'RACE template switching with UMIs.

This sample comprised CD4+ T cells sorted from PBMCs, obtained 12 days after vaccination. The source is a man over 45 who received an inactivated influenza vaccine.

This clonotype was detected a few times. The chain employs TRBV20-1 and TRBJ2-1; 8 positions match TRBD2. This CDR3 has 13 amino acids. V dropped 4 bases and J dropped 4; count of bases not matched to a gene: 3. CDR1 DFQATT and CDR2 SNEGSKA come from the germline V gene (reference sequence). This chain's CDR3 is CSATSGPYNEQFF. DNA of the CDR3: TGCAGTGCTACTAGCGGGCCTTACAATGAGCAGTTCTTC.

The CDR3 loop reads CRGTSGSEQYF. The CDR3 bases are TGCAGGGGGACTAGCGGGAGCGAGCAGTACTTC. The chain has TRBV20-1 and TRBJ2-7; TRBD2 matches at 14 bases. There are 11 residues in the CDR3. Germline CDR1 is DFQATT and CDR2 is SNEGSKA (reference sequence).

This chain joins TRBV27 and TRBJ1-6; D gene unclear. V lost 7 bases and J 0 bases, leaving 7 bases between the germline ends. The CDR3 runs to 14 residues. CDR1 and CDR2 from the germline V gene are MNHEY and SMNVEV (reference sequence). In nucleotides, the CDR3 is TGTGCCAGCAAAGCGAGCTCCTATAATTCACCCCTCCACTTT. Protein: CASKASSYNSPLHF.

A few counts support this clonotype. The chain links TRBV24-1 to TRBJ2-1; 14 nucleotides line up with TRBD2. The CDR3 has 20 residues. V gave up 5 bases and J gave up 6 bases; unmatched junction bases: 17. From germline, CDR1 is KGHDR and CDR2 SFDVKD. CDR3 sequence: CATSVAPGLAGVQGGNEQFF. The CDR3 nucleotides are TGTGCCACCAGTGTCGCCCCGGGACTAGCGGGAGTTCAGGGCGGCAATGAGCAGTTCTTC.

V and J are TRBV12-3 or TRBV12-4 and TRBJ2-2; D is uncertain. V lost 6 bases to trimming and J lost 3 bases, with 8 bases between them. There are 13 residues in the CDR3. The CDR3 loop is CASRRTDTGELFF. CDR3 in DNA: TGTGCCAGCAGACGTACAGACACCGGGGAGCTGTTTTTT.

The chain joins TRBV6-2 or TRBV6-3 to TRBJ1-2; the D is unclear. CDR1 and CDR2 (germline): MNHEY, SVGEGT. This CDR3 has 12 residues. The ends were cut back, 6 bases at V and 7 bases at J, with 12 bases in the middle. This CDR3 is CASSLAVGGYTF. In DNA, the CDR3 is TGTGCCAGCAGCCTGGCCGTTGGTGGCTACACCTTC.

The chain links TRBV19 to TRBJ2-3, with 7 bases lining up with TRBD1. Per the germline V gene, CDR1 is LNHDA and CDR2 is SQIVND (reference sequence). V lost 6 bases to trimming and J lost 0 bases; unmatched junction nucleotides: 9. The CDR3 is 16 residues long. The CDR3 protein is CASSFESGGSTDTQYF. In DNA form, the CDR3 reads TGTGCCAGTAGCTTCGAGTCAGGGGGAAGCACAGATACGCAGTATTTT.

This clonotype came up a few times. This chain uses TRBV6-1 with TRBJ1-2; D not resolved. The ends were cut back, 0 bases at V and 5 bases at J, with 10 bases in the middle. This CDR3 is built from 14 residues. The V gene's germline CDR1 is MNHNS and CDR2 SASEGT. The DNA of the CDR3 is TGTGCCAGCAGTGAAGCGGGTACAGAGTATGGCTACACCTTC. This translates into CASSEAGTEYGYTF.

The chain is built from TRBV4-1 and TRBJ2-5, with TRBD2 identical over 15 bases. V was clipped by 4 bases and J by 6 bases; unmatched bases: 6. The CDR3 extends over 16 amino acids. CDR1 is MGHRA and CDR2 is YSYEKL in the germline V gene. The CDR3 region is CASSLGLAGGAQTQYF. In DNA form, the CDR3 reads TGCGCCAGCAGCCTGGGACTAGCGGGGGGCGCGCAGACCCAGTACTTC.

This clonotype was seen only a few times. This chain links TRBV3-1 with TRBJ2-1, with D possibly matching TRBD2 (6 bases). The CDR3 runs 16 residues. V gave up 1 base and J gave up 9 bases, with 19 bases separating them. CDR1 and CDR2 from the germline V gene are LGHDT and YNNKEL (reference sequence). Here the CDR3 reads CASSQGTGTYYSEQFF. CDR3 coding DNA: TGTGCCAGCAGCCAAGGTACCGGGACTTACTATTCTGAGCAGTTCTTC.

This clonotype was detected ten times or more. This chain links TRBV28 with TRBJ1-2; D gene ambiguous. The CDR3 is 12 residues long. V lost 6 bases to trimming and J lost 3 bases, with 8 bases between them. Germline V gene lookup returns CDR1 MDHEN and CDR2 SYDVKM. CDR3 nucleotides: TGTGCCAGCAGCCCCCGGGACTATGGCTACACCTTC. It is translated as CASSPRDYGYTF.

This clonotype occurred a few times. The V call is TRBV4-1, the J call TRBJ1-5; TRBD1 might be the D (5 bases). Germline V gene sequence: CDR1 MGHRA, CDR2 YSYEKL. Between the trimmed V and J ends, which lost 3 bases and 0 bases, there was a span of 12 bases. There are 16 residues in the CDR3. DNA for the CDR3: TGCGCCAGCAGCCAGGAGGGGTACAATAGCAATCAGCCCCAGCATTTT. Translating it yields CASSQEGYNSNQPQHF.

This clonotype was counted only a few times. The chain carries TRBV20-1 and TRBJ2-3; D may be TRBD2 (6 bases). The ends were cut back, 6 bases at V and 6 bases at J, with 10 bases in the middle. In germline, CDR1 is DFQATT, CDR2 SNEGSKA (reference sequence). This CDR3 has 11 amino acids. The CDR3, as DNA: TGCAGTGCCCTCAGCGGGGATACGCAGTATTTT. Its translation: CSALSGDTQYF.

This rearrangement joins TRBV7-2 to TRBJ1-5; possibly TRBD1 for D (6 bases). Per germline, CDR1 SGHTA and CDR2 FQGNSA. With 1 base removed from V and 8 bases from J, the gap between germline ends came to 15 bases. CDR3 length: 15 residues. CDR3 DNA: TGTGCCAGCAGCTTAGGTGGACAGTATAAGGAGCCCCAGCATTTT. Its translation is CASSLGGQYKEPQHF.

In its sample, this clonotype was seen a few times. V is TRBV28 and J is TRBJ1-3; no clear D gene. Germline V gene lookup returns CDR1 MDHEN and CDR2 SYDVKM. V lost 6 bases, J lost 4 bases, and 4 bases lay in between. This CDR3 is built from 11 residues. The CDR3 DNA reads TGTGCCAGCAGAGCCGGAAACACCATATATTTT. Translated, it gives CASRAGNTIYF.

The gene calls are TRBV18 and TRBJ2-3; 12 nucleotides match TRBD1. In germline, CDR1 is KGHSH, CDR2 LQKENI. The CDR3 totals 18 residues. After removal of 6 bases from V and 6 bases from J, the junction contained 16 bases not matched to a gene. The CDR3 protein is CASSQNRPGQGASDTQYF. For the CDR3, the DNA is TGTGCCAGCTCCCAGAACAGACCGGGACAGGGGGCTAGTGATACGCAGTATTTT.

This clonotype was counted at least ten times. The V and J genes are TRBV18 and TRBJ2-5; D unclear. The CDR3 is made up of 12 amino acids. Germline CDR1 KGHSH, CDR2 LQKENI. V was pared by 3 bases and J by 2 bases, with 4 bases between. The CDR3 sequence: CASSPRQETQYF. CDR3 sequence (DNA): TGTGCCAGCTCACCGCGGCAAGAGACCCAGTACTTC.

In regard to this clonotype: Because the CDR3 is missing its conserved closing phenylalanine or tryptophan, this is likely a read error. This chain links TRBV7-3 with TRBJ2-5; 8 positions agree with TRBD2. Germline V lookup: CDR1 SGHTA, CDR2 FQGTGA. CDR3 length: 16 residues. For the CDR3, the DNA is TGCGCCAGCAGCCAGACCGGGACTAGGTCTAAAGAGACCCAGTACTCC. This encodes CASSQTGTRSKETQYS.

This clonotype was counted only a few times. The chain employs TRBV29-1 and TRBJ2-7, with 8 bases that match TRBD2. V lost 4 bases, J lost 3 bases, and 5 bases stayed unmatched. The germline V gene encodes CDR1 SQVTM and CDR2 ANQGSEA. The CDR3 extends over 13 amino acids. For the CDR3, the DNA is TGCAGCGTTGTAATTACTAGCGGCTACGAGCAGTACTTC. This codes for CSVVITSGYEQYF.

This clonotype has just a few counts. CDR3 coding DNA: TGTGCCAGCAGCGTGAAGATGTCAGGGGCCTACTCTGGGGCCAACGTCCTGACTTTC. It specifies CASSVKMSGAYSGANVLTF. The chain combines TRBV11-1 with TRBJ2-6, with D possibly being TRBD1 (6 bases). The V and J ends lost 5 bases and 0 bases respectively, with 20 bases between them. The CDR3 extends over 19 amino acids. Germline V gives CDR1 SGHAT, CDR2 FQDESV (reference sequence).

The genes are TRBV12-5 and TRBJ2-5; D is uncertain. Germline lookup yields CDR1 LGHNT and CDR2 FRNRAP. V was cut by 6 bases and J by 6 bases, with 8 bases left in between. CDR3 size: 11 residues. As DNA, the CDR3 is TGTGCTAGTGGGTCCGGTCAGACCCAGTACTTC. Protein: CASGSGQTQYF. Variable domain in full (rest from reference TRBV12-5 and TRBJ2-5): DARVTQTPRHKVTEMGQEVTMRCQPILGHNTVFWYRQTMMQGLELLAYFRNRAPLDDSGMPKDRFSAEMPDATLATLKIQPSEPRDSAVYFCASGSGQTQYFGPGTRLLVL.

The V gene is TRBV7-3, the J gene TRBJ2-1; no definite D call. Germline values: CDR1 SGHTA, CDR2 FQGTGA. The V end was cut by 0 bases, the J end by 5 bases, with 8 bases between. The CDR3 sequence is 14 residues long. Here the CDR3 DNA reads TGTGCCAGCAGCTTAACGAGTTGGGACAATGAGCAGTTCTTC. It yields the protein CASSLTSWDNEQFF.

CDR3 nucleotide sequence: TGTGCCAGCAGCCTCGGGACACCTACCTACAATGAGCAGTTCTTC. It encodes CASSLGTPTYNEQFF. This chain links TRBV5-4 with TRBJ2-1, with a possible D match to TRBD1 (6 bases). The CDR3 consists of 15 residues. CDR1 and CDR2 from the germline V gene are SGHNT and YYREEE (reference sequence). V gave up 4 bases and J gave up 2 bases, with 13 bases separating them.

This clonotype was detected only a few times. The chain employs TRBV4-3 and TRBJ1-1; D possibly corresponds to TRBD1 (6 bases). The CDR3 has 15 amino acids. V lost 0 bases and J 8 bases, leaving 16 bases between the germline ends. Per germline, CDR1 LGHNA and CDR2 YSLEER. CDR3 bases: TGCGCCAGCAGCCAAGAGCATCTCAGGGGTTGGGAAGCTTTCTTT. Its translation: CASSQEHLRGWEAFF.

A single count supports this clonotype. This chain connects TRBV30 to TRBJ2-3, with TRBD1 matching 8 bases. The CDR3 runs 17 residues. Germline CDR1 reads GTSNPN; CDR2 reads SVGIG (reference sequence). Germline trimming cut 3 bases from V and 3 bases from J; bases unmatched to any gene: 14. The CDR3 sequence: CAWSRDRTFRGTDTQYF. The CDR3 coding sequence is TGTGCCTGGAGCCGGGACAGGACTTTCCGTGGAACAGATACGCAGTATTTT.

This clonotype was observed a few times. CDR3 loop: CATSEPMKGDEQFF. The CDR3 nucleotides are TGTGCCACCAGTGAGCCAATGAAAGGCGATGAGCAGTTCTTC. V and J are TRBV24-1 and TRBJ2-1; D not resolved. Germline V CDR1 and CDR2: KGHDR, SFDVKD. Deletions cut 4 bases from V and 8 bases from J, with 14 bases between. This CDR3 spans 14 amino acids.

A few counts support this clonotype. The V call is TRBV6-5, the J call TRBJ1-6; a weak D match, TRBD1 (6 bases). Per the germline V gene, CDR1 is MNHEY and CDR2 is SVGAGI. V was shortened by 2 bases and J by 10 bases, with 9 bases between the two germline ends. The CDR3 has 13 residues. The CDR3 region has the DNA TGTGCCAGCAGTTACAGGGGGGACTCACCCCTCCACTTT. Its translation: CASSYRGDSPLHF.

This clonotype was seen a few times. The chain couples TRBV7-2 to TRBJ1-3, with a tentative D call TRBD1 (6 bases). The germline gives CDR1 SGHTA, CDR2 FQGNSA. V lost 4 bases to trimming and J lost 0 bases, with 13 bases between them. CDR3 length: 16 amino acids. CDR3 amino acids: CASSSRWGASGNTIYF. The CDR3, as DNA: TGTGCCAGCAGCTCGAGATGGGGGGCCTCTGGAAACACCATATATTTT.

Note on this clonotype: A read error may produce the germline difference seen at one junction end. The chain employs TRBV7-7 and TRBJ2-7; possibly TRBD1 for D (6 bases). Germline V lookup: CDR1 SSHAT, CDR2 FNYEAQ (reference sequence). The CDR3 contains 15 residues. The CDR3 region is CASSLDPPGDYEQYF. CDR3 sequence (DNA): TGTGCTAGCAGCTTAGATCCGCCAGGGGACTACGAGCAGTACTTC.

The rearrangement links TRBV29-1 to TRBJ2-4; 9 bases are a match to TRBD1. Unmatched junction bases numbered 2, after V lost 4 bases and J lost 4 bases. Germline lookup yields CDR1 SQVTM and CDR2 ANQGSEA. The length of the CDR3 is 13 residues. The CDR3 spells CSVGTGVKNIQYF. The CDR3 DNA is TGCAGCGTTGGGACAGGGGTGAAAAACATTCAGTACTTC.

This clonotype was picked up a small number of times. The chain combines TRBV7-9 with TRBJ2-1; TRBD1 matches at 8 bases. Germline lookup yields CDR1 SEHNR and CDR2 FQNEAQ (reference sequence). V was pared by 0 bases and J by 4 bases, with 5 bases of the junction left unmatched. The CDR3 sequence is 16 residues long. CDR3 amino acids: CASSLAFGQGYNEQFF. The CDR3 nucleotides read TGTGCCAGCAGCTTAGCGTTCGGACAGGGTTACAATGAGCAGTTCTTC.

J is TRBJ2-7 and V is TRBV11-2; TRBD2 aligns across 12 bases. J was trimmed by 3 bases and V by 8 bases; bases with no gene match: 5. The V gene's germline CDR1 is SGHAT and CDR2 FQNNGV. CDR3 length equals 14 residues. CDR3 loop: CASVGLAGNYEQYF. CDR3 in DNA: TGTGCCAGCGTTGGACTAGCGGGAAACTACGAGCAGTACTTC.